In this sample, the clone carrying this T cell receptor (beta chain) turned up a few times. Its antigen is not identified. The TCR library protocol was used to attach unique molecular identifiers. These identifiers were attached to individual cDNA molecules. TCRdb reanalysed the 5' RACE reads using MiXCR and keeps one entry per CDR3 protein. The table has 74,000 or so distinct CDR3 sequences, 13% seen once. These data come from a study of early T cells in non-severe SARS-CoV-2 infection. On the study more broadly: Chains from this unsorted whole-blood bulk RNA could not be paired. Whole-study results and caveats: There was a bias toward anti-spike CD8 responses in VDJdb matching, which missed private and CD4 specificities.

Germline-derived CDR1 and CDR2 are SGHAT and FQNNGV. Losses at the gene ends were 7 bases for V and 2 bases for J; bases not matched to a gene: 12. This CDR3 has 17 amino acids. The TCR originated in an adult who was a healthcare worker with PCR-confirmed SARS-CoV-2 infection or an uninfected control (not recorded which). Sequenced: whole blood. The chain employs TRBV11-2 and TRBJ2-1; 9 positions agree with TRBD2. The CDR3 sequence: CASTHVGSGRPYNEQFF. Written as DNA, the CDR3 is TGTGCCAGCACTCATGTGGGTAGCGGGAGACCCTACAATGAGCAGTTCTTC.